This entry features one TCR beta chain sequence. The junction and the germline gene differ at one end; a read error may be behind it. Germline loops: CDR1 MNHNS, CDR2 SASEGT. The CDR3 is 13 amino acids. This record comes from a study of OX40 agonist ivuxolimab in advanced cancers. Here immunoSEQ multiplex PCR was the method, and the copy in TCRdb shows in-frame clones only, minus some. The data hold approximately 35,000 clones, with 74% observed a single time. The chain employs TRBV6-1 and TRBJ1-2, with TRBD1 identical over 11 bases. This TCR was sampled from an adult with an advanced solid tumor such as melanoma, head and neck, liver or kidney cancer. Here the sequenced sample was CD4+ or CD8+ T cells sorted from blood, taken in a trial of the OX40 agonist ivuxolimab. The CDR3 DNA follows: TGTGCCAGCAGTGAAGGCGGGACAGGGGGATGGAGCTTC. It encodes CASSEGGTGGWSF.